These 28 T cell receptor beta chains originate from one sample sequenced in a study of T cell repertoires in aging, cancer and after chemotherapy. The template was genomic DNA from peripheral blood, not RNA. A mixed TRB-A/B primer pool amplified rearranged TRB by multiplex touch-down PCR. TCRdb re-analysed the multiplex PCR reads in MiXCR, keeping a single row per CDR3 protein. The sample records some 9,700 distinct CDR3 sequences, around a third being singletons. The sample taken for sequencing was blood. The receptors shown here come from a human donor in good health.

This clonotype counts as medium-sized. The genes are TRBV19 and TRBJ1-5, with D possibly TRBD1 on 6 matching bases. Trimming removed 9 bases at V and 2 bases at J, with 11 bases between. The CDR3 is 13 amino acids. Germline V gene data show CDR1 as LNHDA and CDR2 as SQIVND (reference sequence). CDR3: CASQQGGNQPQHF. In DNA form, the CDR3 reads TGTGCCAGCCAACAGGGAGGCAATCAGCCCCAGCATTTT.

The chain carries TRBV30 and TRBJ1-2, with 8 bases lining up with TRBD1. Germline V lookup: CDR1 GTSNPN, CDR2 SVGIG (reference sequence). After removal of 3 bases from V and 2 bases from J, the junction contained 8 bases not matched to a gene. This CDR3 region has 15 residues. This chain's CDR3 is CAWSRAGTGNYGYTF. The CDR3 region has the DNA TGTGCCTGGAGCCGAGCCGGGACAGGCAACTATGGCTACACCTTC.

The chain has TRBV5-5 and TRBJ2-3; D perhaps matches TRBD2 (6 bases). This CDR3 spans 18 amino acids. The V gene's germline CDR1 is SGHKS and CDR2 YYEKEE (reference sequence). Trimming took off 4 bases at V and 0 bases at J, with 21 bases between the two ends. For the CDR3, the DNA is TGTGCCAGCAGCCAAGATGTTTCAAGCGGGTTTAGCACAGATACGCAGTATTTT. Its protein product is CASSQDVSSGFSTDTQYF.

This clonotype turned up a few times. The chain uses TRBV30 and TRBJ2-7; TRBD2 is a possible D gene (6 bases). V lost 8 bases and J 6 bases, leaving 14 bases between the germline ends. Germline values: CDR1 GTSNPN, CDR2 SVGIG (reference sequence). The CDR3 extends over 11 amino acids. CDR3 sequence reads: CAGGTASEQYF. DNA of the CDR3: TGTGCCGGGGGGACGGCGAGCGAGCAGTACTTC.

V is TRBV29-1 and J is TRBJ2-5, with TRBD1 as a possible D gene (7 bases). CDR3 size: 15 residues. The germline V and J ends were trimmed by 4 bases and 4 bases, with 19 bases remaining between them. CDR1 and CDR2 from the germline V gene are SQVTM and ANQGSEA. CDR3 sequence (DNA): TGCAGCGTTGCGAGGCAGGGGGAGGCGGGAGAGACCCAGTACTTC. Its protein product is CSVARQGEAGETQYF.

The chain has TRBV24-1 and TRBJ2-5, with D possibly being TRBD1 (7 bases). V lost 9 bases, J lost 5 bases, and 9 bases lay in between. Germline assignment: CDR1 KGHDR and CDR2 SFDVKD. The CDR3 has 11 residues. The CDR3 loop is CATAGGETQYF. The CDR3 region has the DNA TGTGCCACCGCAGGGGGGGAGACCCAGTACTTC.

The chain couples TRBV6-2 or TRBV6-3 to TRBJ2-5; TRBD2 matches at 8 bases. The germline gives CDR1 MNHEY, CDR2 SVGEGT. Unmatched junction bases numbered 4, after V lost 4 bases and J lost 0 bases. This CDR3 is built from 15 residues. CDR3: CASSLLAENQETQYF. CDR3 nucleotide sequence: TGTGCCAGCAGTTTACTAGCGGAAAACCAAGAGACCCAGTACTTC.

V gene TRBV13 combines with J gene TRBJ1-2, with D tentatively TRBD1 (5 bases). Germline CDR1 and CDR2: PRHDT and FYEKMQ (reference sequence). Trimming shortened V by 8 bases and J by 4 bases, and 8 bases separated the two germline ends. This CDR3 is 11 amino acids long. The CDR3 loop reads CASYRIYGYTF. Here the CDR3 DNA reads TGTGCCAGCTACAGGATCTATGGCTACACCTTC.

Sample share makes this clonotype medium-sized. The rearrangement uses TRBV29-1 and TRBJ2-5; TRBD1 matches at 11 bases. J lost 5 bases, V lost 5 bases, and 7 bases had no gene match. The V gene's germline CDR1 is SQVTM and CDR2 ANQGSEA. The length of the CDR3 is 14 residues. The CDR3 is CSVQAGTGGETQYF. CDR3 bases: TGCAGCGTTCAAGCCGGGACAGGGGGGGAGACCCAGTACTTC. The complete variable domain, with remaining parts taken from reference TRBV29-1 and TRBJ2-5, reads SAVISQKPSRDICQRGTSLTIQCQVDSQVTMMFWYRQQPGQSLTLIATANQGSEATYESGFVIDKFPISRPNLTFSTLTVSNMSPEDSSIYLCSVQAGTGGETQYFGPGTRLLVL.

This clonotype was counted only a few times. The genes are TRBV6-5 and TRBJ2-7; TRBD2 matches at 10 bases. CDR3 length: 16 residues. Looked up from germline, CDR1 is MNHEY and CDR2 is SVGAGI. Trimming cost V 0 bases and J 5 bases; bases outside gene matches: 7. Here the CDR3 reads CASSYSIGTSVNEQYF. The CDR3 nucleotides are TGTGCCAGCAGTTACTCGATAGGGACTAGCGTCAACGAGCAGTACTTC.

The chain has TRBV6-5 and TRBJ1-1; D uncertain. CDR3 length: 13 residues. CDR1 is MNHEY and CDR2 is SVGAGI in the germline V gene. The V end lost 5 bases, the J end lost 1 base, and 8 bases lay between the germline ends. As DNA, the CDR3 is TGTGCCAGCAGTACACGTAGGAACACTGAAGCTTTCTTT. Residues: CASSTRRNTEAFF.

This clonotype occurred a few times. The gene calls are TRBV30 and TRBJ2-2, with D tentatively TRBD2 (5 bases). The germline V and J ends were trimmed by 0 bases and 5 bases, with 7 bases remaining between them. Germline assignment: CDR1 GTSNPN and CDR2 SVGIG (reference sequence). CDR3 length: 13 residues. CDR3 DNA: TGTGCCTGGAGTGTCTCGGGGACCGGGGAGCTGTTTTTT. Protein: CAWSVSGTGELFF.

Worth noting for this clonotype: Since a much larger clone is just one base distant, this may be a read error. The genes are TRBV12-3 or TRBV12-4 and TRBJ1-3; D not certain. There are 12 residues in the CDR3. This CDR3 is CVSSLPHHTIYF. CDR3 bases: TGTGTCAGCAGCCTGCCCCATCACACCATATATTTT.

This sequence joins TRBV27 and TRBJ2-4; 8 bases align to TRBD2. CDR3 length: 15 residues. J gave up 0 bases and V 6 bases, and 4 bases lay outside the gene matches. Germline CDR1 is MNHEY and CDR2 is SMNVEV (reference sequence). CDR3 amino acids: CASSRAGGAKNIQYF. The DNA for the CDR3 is TGTGCCAGCAGCCGCGCGGGGGGAGCCAAAAACATTCAGTACTTC.

The rearrangement links TRBV6-1 to TRBJ2-7; 9 positions match TRBD2. CDR1 and CDR2 (germline): MNHNS, SASEGT. The CDR3 is 15 residues long. Losses at the gene ends were 4 bases for V and 6 bases for J; bases not matched to a gene: 10. This CDR3 is CASSGGGGRAAEQYF. DNA for the CDR3: TGTGCCAGCAGTGGCGGGGGGGGGAGGGCCGCCGAGCAGTACTTC.

The gene calls are TRBV7-2 and TRBJ2-3; tentative D call: TRBD2 (5 bases). This CDR3 spans 14 amino acids. CDR1 SGHTA and CDR2 FQGNSA come from the germline V gene. V lost 8 bases and J 5 bases, leaving 17 bases between the germline ends. As DNA, the CDR3 is TGTGCCAGCCAACTATCCCCTGGGAGAGATACGCAGTATTTT. Protein sequence: CASQLSPGRDTQYF.

This clonotype was counted between two and nine times. The V and J genes are TRBV19 and TRBJ2-6, with D tentatively TRBD1 (6 bases). Per germline, CDR1 LNHDA and CDR2 SQIVND (reference sequence). The ends were cut back, 9 bases at V and 0 bases at J, with 15 bases in the middle. The CDR3 runs 16 residues. CDR3 in DNA: TGTGCCAGCAGTCACAACAGGGTCTCTGGGGCCAACGTCCTGACTTTC. The encoded protein is CASSHNRVSGANVLTF.

V and J are TRBV24-1 and TRBJ1-1; D uncertain. Per germline, CDR1 KGHDR and CDR2 SFDVKD. The CDR3 totals 12 residues. Trimming removed 3 bases from V and 11 bases from J, with 12 bases in between. This chain's CDR3 is CATSDQGRRAFF. The CDR3 nucleotides read TGTGCCACCAGTGATCAAGGGAGAAGGGCTTTCTTT.

The chain uses TRBV30 and TRBJ2-5; 10 positions match TRBD2. V lost 4 bases, J lost 5 bases, and 7 bases stayed unmatched. The CDR3 totals 14 residues. Germline V gene sequence: CDR1 GTSNPN, CDR2 SVGIG (reference sequence). CDR3 bases: TGTGCCTGGAAGAGCGGGAGGGCCTGGGAGACCCAGTACTTC. Residues: CAWKSGRAWETQYF.

The genes are TRBV12-3 or TRBV12-4 and TRBJ2-7; TRBD1 or TRBD2 may be the D gene (5 bases each). Trimming removed 6 bases from V and 3 bases from J, with 18 bases in between. This CDR3 contains 15 residues. CDR3 region: CASSSRDLPNYEQYF. CDR3 nucleotide sequence: TGTGCCAGCAGCTCCCGGGACCTACCAAACTACGAGCAGTACTTC.

The chain joins TRBV7-2 to TRBJ2-7; the match to TRBD1 covers 8 bases. There are 15 residues in the CDR3. The V gene end was trimmed by 1 base and the J gene end by 5 bases; junction bases not matched to a gene: 7. In germline, CDR1 is SGHTA, CDR2 FQGNSA. The CDR3 sequence is CASSLVADRAHEQYF. The CDR3 DNA reads TGTGCCAGCAGCTTAGTAGCGGACAGGGCCCACGAGCAGTACTTC.

The chain recombines TRBV27 with TRBJ1-5, with D possibly matching TRBD1 (6 bases). CDR3 length: 13 residues. Trimming took 8 bases from V and 2 from J, leaving 10 bases between them. In germline, CDR1 is MNHEY, CDR2 SMNVEV (reference sequence). The CDR3 is CASRNRGNQPQHF. As DNA, the CDR3 is TGTGCCAGCCGAAACAGGGGCAATCAGCCCCAGCATTTT.

The chain links TRBV12-3 or TRBV12-4 to TRBJ1-4, with a weak D call TRBD1 (6 bases). The CDR3 contains 13 residues. Deletions cut 5 bases from V and 8 bases from J, with 12 bases between. The DNA for the CDR3 is TGTGCCAGCAGTAAACAGGGTGACGAAAAACTGTTTTTT. This gives the protein CASSKQGDEKLFF.

The rearrangement uses TRBV6-5 and TRBJ2-3; 10 bases are a match to TRBD1. Germline CDR1 and CDR2: MNHEY and SVGAGI. V dropped 3 bases and J dropped 4; count of bases not matched to a gene: 1. This CDR3 region has 14 residues. In nucleotides, the CDR3 is TGTGCCAGCAGTTATGGACAGGGGGCAGATACGCAGTATTTT. Translating gives CASSYGQGADTQYF.

This chain's CDR3 is CASSIDRGNYGYTF. Written as DNA, the CDR3 is TGTGCCAGTAGTATTGACAGGGGTAACTATGGCTACACCTTC. The chain joins TRBV19 to TRBJ1-2, with 8 positions matching TRBD1. CDR1 LNHDA and CDR2 SQIVND come from the germline V gene (reference sequence). V lost 3 bases, J lost 1 base, and 1 base stayed unmatched. The CDR3 loop spans 14 amino acids.

This clonotype was seen more than once but under ten times. The J gene is TRBJ1-1, the V gene TRBV19, with D unresolved. This CDR3 comprises 13 residues. Germline V lookup: CDR1 LNHDA, CDR2 SQIVND (reference sequence). V was pared by 5 bases and J by 3 bases, with 10 bases between. CDR3 region: CASSYSAYTEAFF. CDR3 nucleotide sequence: TGTGCCAGTAGTTATAGTGCCTACACTGAAGCTTTCTTT.

This clonotype was seen more than once but under ten times. The chain has TRBV19 and TRBJ1-4; TRBD1 agrees at 9 bases. In germline, CDR1 is LNHDA, CDR2 SQIVND (reference sequence). This CDR3 is built from 13 residues. Trimming cost V 5 bases and J 8 bases; bases outside gene matches: 3. The DNA for the CDR3 is TGTGCCAGTAGTGGGACAGGGTTGGAAAAACTGTTTTTT. Translated, it gives CASSGTGLEKLFF.

The chain couples TRBV20-1 to TRBJ1-1, with D maybe TRBD1 (6 bases). This CDR3 is built from 11 residues. The V gene's germline CDR1 is DFQATT and CDR2 SNEGSKA (reference sequence). V lost 5 bases and J lost 9, with 13 bases in between. DNA for the CDR3: TGCAGTGCTCTTCAGGGGACTAAAGCTTTCTTT. As protein: CSALQGTKAFF.